These T cell receptor beta chains were read from a single sample in a study of regulatory T cells in long-lasting Graves disease. Using its own MiXCR run on the multiplex PCR reads, TCRdb lists one record per CDR3 protein. The top ten hold 23% of the sample, which has 400,000 to 500,000 distinct CDR3 sequences, about a sixth seen once. This sample also belongs to another study, concerning T cells in Graves' hyperthyroidism and ophthalmopathy.

This specimen was peripheral blood mononuclear cells (PBMCs), taken at new diagnosis, from a patient treated with antithyroid drugs. All receptors derive from a young woman with Graves disease. Both conserved end residues are part of each CDR3. The order of the fields is clone size, D gene, V gene, J gene, CDR3 protein, CDR3 DNA. D genes are given only for firm matches. Clone size is stated in some rows and not others, as once, few, many or a class when expanded.

many	TRBD2	TRBV6-1	TRBJ2-7	CASRRRAGGSYEQYF	TGTGCCAGCAGACGACGAGCGGGAGGGTCCTACGAGCAGTACTTC
many	TRBD2	TRBV2	TRBJ2-1	CASRLAGGAIYNEQFF	TGTGCCAGCAGACTAGCGGGAGGTGCGATCTACAATGAGCAGTTCTTC
many	TRBD2	TRBV2	TRBJ2-2	CASTISGRLADNTGELFF	TGTGCCAGCACCATCTCAGGGAGGCTAGCGGATAACACCGGGGAGCTGTTTTTT
NA	TRBD2	TRBV2	TRBJ2-4	CASSGGSGRIVNIQYF	TGTGCCAGCAGTGGGGGTAGCGGGAGGATAGTAAACATTCAGTACTTC
NA	NA	TRBV6-2/TRBV6-3	TRBJ1-1	CASVSMNTEAFF	TGTGCCAGCGTCAGCATGAACACTGAAGCTTTCTTT
NA	NA	TRBV10-2	TRBJ2-1	CASSESRSEQFF	TGCGCCAGCAGTGAGAGTCGCAGTGAGCAGTTCTTC
NA	NA	TRBV18	TRBJ1-1	CASQGQMNTEAFF	TGTGCCAGTCAGGGGCAGATGAACACTGAAGCCTTCTTT
many	TRBD1	TRBV7-8	TRBJ2-7	CASSKETGTEYGQYF	TGTGCCAGCAGCAAGGAAACCGGGACAGAATATGGGCAGTACTTC
few	NA	TRBV7-2	TRBJ2-5	CASSLEPLAETQYF	TGTGCCAGCAGCTTAGAACCCCTAGCGGAGACCCAGTACTTC
few	NA	TRBV27	TRBJ2-6	CASSLRGRTSGANVLTF	TGTGCCAGCAGTTTGCGGGGCAGAACTTCTGGGGCCAACGTCCTGACTTTC
many	NA	TRBV18	TRBJ1-2	CASSAEGSRYGYTF	TGTGCCAGCTCAGCAGAGGGATCTCGTTATGGCTACACCTTC